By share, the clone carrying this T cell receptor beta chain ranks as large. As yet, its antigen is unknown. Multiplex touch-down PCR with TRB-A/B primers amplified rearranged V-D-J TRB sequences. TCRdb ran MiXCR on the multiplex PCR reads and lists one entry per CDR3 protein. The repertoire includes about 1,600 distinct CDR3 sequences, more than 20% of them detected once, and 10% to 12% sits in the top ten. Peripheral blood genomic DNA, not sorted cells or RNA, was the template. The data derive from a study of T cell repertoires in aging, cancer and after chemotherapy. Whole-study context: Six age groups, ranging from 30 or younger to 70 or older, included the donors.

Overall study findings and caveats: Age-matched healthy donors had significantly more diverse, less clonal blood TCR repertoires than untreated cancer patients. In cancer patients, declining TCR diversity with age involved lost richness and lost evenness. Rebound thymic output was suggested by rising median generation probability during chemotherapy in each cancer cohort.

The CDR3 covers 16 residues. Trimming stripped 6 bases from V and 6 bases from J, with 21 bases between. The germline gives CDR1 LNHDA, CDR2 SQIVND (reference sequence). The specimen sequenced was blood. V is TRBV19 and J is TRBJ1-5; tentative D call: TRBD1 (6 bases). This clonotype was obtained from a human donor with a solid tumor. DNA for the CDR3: TGTGCCAGTAGCCTGCGGCCCCAGGGGAGCGGTCAGCCCCAGCATTTT. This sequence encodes CASSLRPQGSGQPQHF.